The 21 T cell receptor beta chains listed next were all sequenced from one sample in a study of cytomegalovirus exposure and HLA in healthy donors. The PCR used 60 Vbeta and 13 Jbeta primers. Some clones are missing from TCRdb's copy, which holds only in-frame ones; the method was immunoSEQ multiplex PCR. The sample shows around 130,000 clones, 65% to 90% of them seen only once. Input material: PBMCs. These receptors all come from a male donor in good health and CMV-seropositive.

The chain links TRBV28 to TRBJ2-5; no clear D. The end of the DNA fits TRBJ2-7 better, so the J call may be wrong. The CDR3 length is 13 residues. From germline, CDR1 is MDHEN and CDR2 SYDVKM. The CDR3 spells CASSLSSWGEQYF. CDR3 coding DNA: TGTGCCAGCAGTTTATCCTCTTGGGGCGAGCAGTACTTC.

This sequence joins TRBV15 and TRBJ1-1, with D unresolved. The CDR3 is made up of 15 amino acids. In germline, CDR1 is LNHNV, CDR2 YYDKDF (reference sequence). The ends were cut back, 5 bases at V and 10 bases at J, with 23 bases in the middle. CDR3 amino acids: CATSRRATGVPGAFF. The CDR3 bases are TGTGCCACCAGCCGGCGGGCGACGGGCGTCCCTGGAGCTTTCTTT. Drawing the rest from reference TRBV15 and TRBJ1-1, the complete variable domain is DAMVIQNPRYQVTQFGKPVTLSCSQTLNHNVMYWYQQKSSQAPKLLFHYYDKDFNNEADTPDNFQSRRPNTSFCFLDIRSPGLGDTAMYLCATSRRATGVPGAFFGQGTRLTVV.

As for this clone: At one end the junction does not follow the germline gene, possibly because of a read error. J is TRBJ1-5 and V is TRBV7-2; D perhaps matches TRBD1 (5 bases). Germline assignment: CDR1 SGHTA and CDR2 FQGNSA. CDR3 size: 13 residues. The CDR3 sequence: CASSGGTRQPQHF. The CDR3 DNA is TGTGCAAGCAGTGGGGGGACTCGTCAGCCCCAGCATTTT. The full variable domain, its missing parts supplied by reference TRBV7-2 and TRBJ1-5, is GAGVSQSPSNKVTEKGKDVELRCDPISGHTALYWYRQSLGQGLEFLIYFQGNSAPDKSGLPSDRFSAERTGGSVSTLTIQRTQQEDSAVYLCASSGGTRQPQHFGDGTRLSIL.

The V gene is TRBV5-1, the J gene TRBJ2-1; D may be TRBD2 (5 bases). This CDR3 has 14 amino acids. CDR1 is SGHRS and CDR2 is YFSETQ in the germline V gene. Trimming removed 5 bases at V and 4 bases at J, with 13 bases between. The CDR3 DNA follows: TGCGCCAGCAGACCATCTGGCGGGTACAATGAGCAGTTCTTC. Translation gives CASRPSGGYNEQFF.

The CDR3 region is CASSRTGATGANVLTF. CDR3 nucleotide sequence: TGTGCCAGTAGTAGGACAGGGGCCACTGGGGCCAACGTCCTGACTTTC. This chain uses TRBV19 with TRBJ2-6; TRBD1 matches at 9 bases. The germline gives CDR1 LNHDA, CDR2 SQIVND (reference sequence). The CDR3 spans 16 residues. Unmatched junction bases numbered 3, after V lost 4 bases and J lost 2 bases.

V is TRBV28 and J is TRBJ2-5; D uncertain. The V and J ends lost 4 bases and 5 bases respectively, with 14 bases between them. The CDR3 contains 14 residues. Germline CDR1 MDHEN, CDR2 SYDVKM. CDR3 nucleotide sequence: TGTGCCAGCAGTTCGAACAGCCAGTGGGAGACCCAGTACTTC. Protein product: CASSSNSQWETQYF.

The chain combines TRBV27 with TRBJ1-5; 9 nucleotides agree with TRBD1. The V gene's germline CDR1 is MNHEY and CDR2 SMNVEV (reference sequence). V was clipped by 8 bases and J by 4 bases; unmatched bases: 6. The CDR3 is 14 amino acids. DNA for the CDR3: TGTGCCAGCCGAACAGGGGGCGCGAATCAGCCCCAGCATTTT. This sequence encodes CASRTGGANQPQHF.

This clone appeared a few times. The CDR3 nucleotides are TGTGCCATCAGTGAGCTTCATAGGGCAGGGTTCTCCTACGAGCAGTACTTC. It codes for CAISELHRAGFSYEQYF. This sequence joins TRBV10-3 and TRBJ2-7; perhaps TRBD1 as D (5 bases). CDR1 ENHRY and CDR2 SYGVKD come from the germline V gene. There are 17 residues in the CDR3. V lost 2 bases to trimming and J lost 0 bases, with 17 bases between them.

This clone turned up a few times. V and J are TRBV25-1 and TRBJ1-1; the D is unclear. The CDR3 extends over 13 amino acids. V lost 3 bases and J lost 5, with 10 bases in between. CDR1 and CDR2 (germline): MGHDK, SYGVNS. CDR3 protein: CASSDREGTEAFF. The DNA of the CDR3 is TGTGCCAGCAGTGATAGGGAGGGAACTGAAGCTTTCTTT.

The chain uses TRBV18 and TRBJ2-5, with 8 bases matching TRBD2. Germline lookup yields CDR1 KGHSH and CDR2 LQKENI. The CDR3 is 14 amino acids. The junction had 5 bases not matched to a gene; V was cut back by 4 bases and J by 4 bases. The CDR3 loop is CASSLSGRGETQYF. DNA for the CDR3: TGTGCCAGCTCACTATCCGGGAGGGGAGAGACCCAGTACTTC.

The chain has TRBV7-9 and TRBJ1-2; 10 bases are shared with TRBD1. The V and J ends lost 7 bases and 7 bases, in that order; junction bases with no gene match: 9. The CDR3 spans 14 residues. The germline gives CDR1 SEHNR, CDR2 FQNEAQ (reference sequence). The CDR3 loop is CASTSWDRGGGYTF. The CDR3 nucleotides are TGTGCCAGCACCTCTTGGGACAGGGGTGGTGGCTACACCTTC.

J is TRBJ2-1 and V is TRBV18; a possible D gene is TRBD2 (5 bases). V was cut by 6 bases and J by 7 bases, with 13 bases left in between. Germline values: CDR1 KGHSH, CDR2 LQKENI. This CDR3 is 13 amino acids long. The CDR3 DNA reads TGTGCCAGCTCCCCCTTGCGGGCTAATGAGCAGTTCTTC. Protein product: CASSPLRANEQFF.

The chain joins TRBV11-1 to TRBJ2-7, with a weak D call TRBD2 (7 bases). Germline V CDR1 and CDR2: SGHAT, FQDESV (reference sequence). This CDR3 has 15 residues. V was cut by 4 bases and J by 2 bases, with 15 bases left in between. In DNA, the CDR3 is TGTGCCAGCAGCTCAAACAGGGAGGGGGCCTACGAGCAGTACTTC. Its protein product is CASSSNREGAYEQYF. The whole variable domain, filled in from reference TRBV11-1 and TRBJ2-7, reads EAEVAQSPRYKITEKSQAVAFWCDPISGHATLYWYRQILGQGPELLVQFQDESVVDDSQLPKDRFSAERLKGVDSTLKIQPAELGDSAMYLCASSSNREGAYEQYFGPGTRLTVT.

The J gene is TRBJ1-2, the V gene TRBV4-2; no clear D gene. V lost 0 bases to trimming and J lost 4 bases, with 12 bases between them. The CDR3 runs to 15 residues. Germline V gives CDR1 LGHNA, CDR2 YNFKEQ. The CDR3 loop reads CASSQDRTRGYGYTF. The CDR3 DNA is TGTGCCAGCAGCCAAGATAGAACGCGAGGCTATGGCTACACCTTC.

V is TRBV9 and J is TRBJ2-7; the D gene is possibly TRBD2 (5 bases). The CDR3 sequence is 14 residues long. Deletions cut 0 bases from V and 3 bases from J, with 10 bases between. In germline, CDR1 is SGDLS, CDR2 YYNGEE. The CDR3 coding sequence is TGTGCCAGCAGCGTAGACGAGGGCCGCTACGAGCAGTACTTC. Translation gives CASSVDEGRYEQYF.

The chain employs TRBV13 and TRBJ2-7; 13 bases are shared with TRBD2. The V segment lost 1 base and the J segment 1 base; nucleotides outside the gene matches: 7. This CDR3 is built from 18 residues. Looked up from germline, CDR1 is PRHDT and CDR2 is FYEKMQ (reference sequence). The CDR3 DNA is TGTGCCAGCAGCTTAGTAGGACTAGCGGGAGCGTGGTCCTACGAGCAGTACTTC. Translated, it gives CASSLVGLAGAWSYEQYF.

This clone was counted a few times. The CDR3 sequence: CASSLALGQGAHEQYF. The CDR3 nucleotides are TGTGCCAGCAGCTTAGCGCTGGGACAGGGGGCCCACGAGCAGTACTTC. This chain joins TRBV7-2 and TRBJ2-7; TRBD1 agrees at 12 bases. CDR3 size: 16 residues. In germline, CDR1 is SGHTA, CDR2 FQGNSA. V gave up 0 bases and J gave up 5 bases; unmatched junction bases: 5.

In this sample, this clone turned up a few times. The V gene is TRBV28, the J gene TRBJ1-5, with a possible D match to TRBD1 (6 bases). The V and J ends lost 3 bases and 3 bases respectively, with 15 bases between them. CDR3 length: 16 amino acids. Germline CDR1 and CDR2: MDHEN and SYDVKM. The CDR3 here is CASSFGGRLDNQPQHF. DNA of the CDR3: TGTGCCAGCAGTTTCGGGGGGCGCCTTGACAATCAGCCCCAGCATTTT.

This clone was counted between two and nine times. The rearrangement joins TRBV28 to TRBJ2-7; 8 bases line up with TRBD1. The J segment lost 8 bases and the V segment lost 6 bases, leaving 9 bases of the junction unmatched. CDR1 and CDR2 from the germline V gene are MDHEN and SYDVKM. This CDR3 region has 13 residues. For the CDR3, the DNA is TGTGCCAGCAGGACCGGACAGGGCCAGCAGCAGTACTTC. Translating it yields CASRTGQGQQQYF.

The gene calls are TRBV27 and TRBJ2-7, with a weak D call TRBD1 (6 bases). The CDR3 sequence is 14 residues long. Germline CDR1 MNHEY, CDR2 SMNVEV (reference sequence). Trimming left V 6 bases short and J 1 base short, with 13 bases between. The CDR3 DNA reads as TGTGCCAGCAGGACGACAGGTTGGTCCTACGAGCAGTACTTC. The encoded protein is CASRTTGWSYEQYF.

The V call is TRBV10-3, the J call TRBJ1-1; TRBD1 matches at 8 bases. Germline V lookup: CDR1 ENHRY, CDR2 SYGVKD. This CDR3 has 14 amino acids. Losses at the gene ends were 5 bases for V and 5 bases for J; bases not matched to a gene: 7. CDR3 loop: CAISSGQGITEAFF. CDR3 DNA sequence: TGTGCCATCAGTTCCGGACAGGGTATAACTGAAGCTTTCTTT.